This entry concerns a single TCR beta chain. The data derive from a study of OX40 agonist ivuxolimab in advanced cancers. Profiling relied on immunoSEQ multiplex PCR, and the TCRdb table lists in-frame clones only, not all of them. Here the sample spans about 40,000 clones, 88% being singletons. The germline gives CDR1 MDHEN, CDR2 SYDVKM. Trimming shortened V by 1 base and J by 6 bases, and 10 bases separated the two germline ends. The length of the CDR3 is 14 residues. The rearrangement links TRBV28 to TRBJ2-1; the D is unclear. Sequenced here: CD4+ or CD8+ T cells sorted from blood, sampled in a trial of the OX40 agonist ivuxolimab. This sequence was found in an adult with an advanced solid tumor such as melanoma, head and neck, liver or kidney cancer. DNA of the CDR3: TGTGCCAGCAGTTTATCAGTTCTTAGCAATGAGCAGTTCTTC. As protein: CASSLSVLSNEQFF.